Following are 30 T cell receptor beta chains from one sample sequenced in a study of T cells in Graves' hyperthyroidism and ophthalmopathy. RNA transcripts served as the template for amplifying TCR beta CDR3 regions. RT-PCR in the first round (using the HTBI primer set) targeted the TCR CDR3. TCRdb itself ran the multiplex PCR reads through MiXCR, one entry per CDR3 protein. The sample holds around 720,000 distinct CDR3 sequences, around 40% seen once. Material: blood. The receptors here all came from a woman between 40 and 50 years old with Graves' hyperthyroidism.

This clonotype was found many times. The V and J genes are TRBV19 and TRBJ1-1; 8 nucleotides line up with TRBD1. V was clipped by 4 bases and J by 1 base; unmatched bases: 14. The germline CDR1 and CDR2 sequences are LNHDA and SQIVND (reference sequence). This CDR3 is built from 18 residues. CDR3 nucleotides: TGTGCCAGTAGTACTGGACAGGGCGGGAGACCTTCGAACACTGAAGCTTTCTTT. The encoded protein is CASSTGQGGRPSNTEAFF.

The chain recombines TRBV12-3 or TRBV12-4 with TRBJ2-6; 9 bases fit TRBD1. J was trimmed by 4 bases and V by 5 bases; bases with no gene match: 6. This CDR3 is 16 amino acids long. CDR3 DNA: TGTGCCAGCAGTGTCGGGACAGGGTACGGGGCCAACGTCCTGACTTTC. This translates into CASSVGTGYGANVLTF.

The chain employs TRBV7-2 and TRBJ2-7; D gene ambiguous. CDR3 length equals 16 residues. The germline CDR1 and CDR2 sequences are SGHTA and FQGNSA. V was trimmed by 2 bases and J by 2 bases, leaving 16 bases between them. The CDR3 DNA is TGTGCCAGCAGCTTAAACTCCGGGCAGTACACCTACGAGCAGTACTTC. The encoded protein is CASSLNSGQYTYEQYF.

The rearrangement joins TRBV6-6 to TRBJ1-4; D is uncertain. This CDR3 comprises 15 residues. Per germline, CDR1 MNHNY and CDR2 SVGAGI (reference sequence). Trimming pared 6 bases from V and 7 bases from J, leaving 18 bases between. CDR3 DNA: TGTGCCAGCAGACTTCGAAGTCCCGTAGGTGAAAAACTGTTTTTT. This gives the protein CASRLRSPVGEKLFF.

In this sample, this clonotype turned up a few times. V gene TRBV20-1 combines with J gene TRBJ2-2; D is uncertain. CDR3 length: 14 amino acids. Trimming shortened V by 2 bases and J by 1 base, and 8 bases separated the two germline ends. Germline CDR1 DFQATT, CDR2 SNEGSKA (reference sequence). The chain's CDR3 is CSARQNMNTGELFF. The CDR3 DNA is TGCAGTGCTAGACAGAACATGAACACCGGGGAGCTGTTTTTT.

This clonotype was picked up many times. The chain uses TRBV16 and TRBJ1-1, with unresolved D. CDR1 KGHSY and CDR2 FQNENV come from the germline V gene. Trimming took 1 base from V and 1 from J, leaving 10 bases between them. The CDR3 is 15 amino acids. The CDR3 coding sequence is TGTGCCAGCAGCCAATTTGGAACGGAGAACACTGAAGCTTTCTTT. Amino acid sequence: CASSQFGTENTEAFF.

This clonotype occurred a few times. The chain links TRBV6-5 to TRBJ2-7; D call uncertain. This CDR3 region has 15 residues. The V gene's germline CDR1 is MNHEY and CDR2 SVGAGI. V shed 4 bases and J shed 1 base, with 14 bases lying between them. CDR3 loop: CASSSADQISYEQYF. The CDR3 bases are TGTGCCAGCAGTTCCGCGGACCAGATTTCCTACGAGCAGTACTTC.

This chain connects TRBV12-3 or TRBV12-4 to TRBJ1-6; TRBD1 matches 7 bases. This CDR3 region has 14 residues. V gave up 5 bases and J gave up 7 bases; unmatched junction bases: 5. The CDR3 region is CASSPSQGNSPLHF. Here the CDR3 DNA reads TGTGCCAGCAGTCCGTCACAGGGGAATTCACCCCTCCACTTT.

V is TRBV6-5 and J is TRBJ2-7; D is perhaps TRBD1 (6 bases). The CDR3 has 16 residues. Trimming shortened V by 5 bases and J by 2 bases, and 19 bases separated the two germline ends. Germline CDR1 reads MNHEY; CDR2 reads SVGAGI. Here the CDR3 DNA reads TGTGCCAGCAGTCGATTCGGACAGACGAATACCTACGAGCAGTACTTC. Translating gives CASSRFGQTNTYEQYF.

This clonotype was counted a few times. The rearrangement joins TRBV27 to TRBJ2-7, with a tentative D call TRBD2 (8 bases). The V and J ends lost 8 bases and 4 bases respectively, with 15 bases between them. CDR1 is MNHEY, CDR2 SMNVEV, per germline (reference sequence). This CDR3 is 13 amino acids long. CDR3 sequence (DNA): TGTGCCAGCCCGGCGGGGGGACAGTACGAGCAGTACTTC. The encoded protein is CASPAGGQYEQYF.

V and J are TRBV6-1 and TRBJ1-5, with D uncertain. Germline CDR1 is MNHNS and CDR2 is SASEGT. The CDR3 is made up of 15 amino acids. V lost 3 bases and J 9 bases, leaving 18 bases between the germline ends. DNA for the CDR3: TGTGCCAGCAGTGATGAGTCGGGCGGTGGCCGGCCCCAGCATTTT. It yields the protein CASSDESGGGRPQHF.

In DNA form, the CDR3 reads TGTGCCAGGCCGGGACACTCTGGAAACACCATATATTTT. It translates to CARPGHSGNTIYF. The chain has TRBV25-1 and TRBJ1-3; D may be TRBD1 (6 bases). V lost 9 bases and J 0 bases, leaving 9 bases between the germline ends. The CDR3 loop spans 13 amino acids. From germline, CDR1 is MGHDK and CDR2 SYGVNS.

The genes are TRBV15 and TRBJ1-5; 7 bases fit TRBD1. V was clipped by 0 bases and J by 4 bases; unmatched bases: 9. This CDR3 spans 17 amino acids. Germline loops: CDR1 LNHNV, CDR2 YYDKDF (reference sequence). This chain's CDR3 is CATSRDIRGQGNQPQHF. CDR3 bases: TGTGCCACCAGCAGAGATATTAGGGGGCAAGGAAATCAGCCCCAGCATTTT.

In this sample, this clonotype turned up many times. CDR3 residues: CAISEDNQPQHF. The CDR3 nucleotides are TGTGCCATCAGTGAGGACAATCAGCCCCAGCATTTT. This chain links TRBV10-3 with TRBJ1-5; D not certain. The V gene lost 2 bases and the J gene lost 3 bases, with 2 bases spanning the gap. Germline lookup yields CDR1 ENHRY and CDR2 SYGVKD. The CDR3 loop spans 12 amino acids.

This clonotype was seen ten or more times. The chain's CDR3 is CASSPRTGAEQYF. CDR3 sequence (DNA): TGTGCCAGCAGTCCCCGAACAGGAGCCGAGCAGTACTTC. V gene TRBV6-5 combines with J gene TRBJ2-7, with D tentatively TRBD1 (5 bases). The germline V gene has CDR1 MNHEY and CDR2 SVGAGI. CDR3 size: 13 residues. V dropped 5 bases and J dropped 6 bases, with 14 bases sitting between them.

This clonotype has just a few counts. This chain joins TRBV5-1 and TRBJ1-1, with TRBD1 identical over 7 bases. Germline V CDR1 and CDR2: SGHRS, YFSETQ. V dropped 4 bases and J dropped 0; count of bases not matched to a gene: 6. This CDR3 has 15 amino acids. CDR3 amino acids: CASSPTGQLNTEAFF. The DNA of the CDR3 is TGCGCCAGCAGCCCAACGGGACAGTTGAACACTGAAGCTTTCTTT.

This clonotype was seen at least ten times. This rearrangement joins TRBV19 to TRBJ1-2, with 10 bases matching TRBD1. Trimming took 4 bases from V and 8 from J; bases not matched to a gene: 10. CDR3 length: 15 residues. CDR1 is LNHDA and CDR2 is SQIVND in the germline V gene (reference sequence). Here the CDR3 reads CASSTQGGQGDGYTF. CDR3 nucleotides: TGTGCCAGTAGTACCCAGGGAGGACAGGGGGACGGCTACACCTTC. Based on the CDR3 plus reference TRBV19 and TRBJ1-2, the full variable domain is DGGITQSPKYLFRKEGQNVTLSCEQNLNHDAMYWYRQDPGQGLRLIYYSQIVNDFQKGDIAEGYSVSREKKESFPLTVTSAQKNPTAFYLCASSTQGGQGDGYTFGSGTRLTVV.

The chain carries TRBV2 and TRBJ2-7, with D perhaps TRBD2 (5 bases). The DNA end lines up better with TRBJ2-1; the J call may be wrong. The CDR3 contains 16 residues. CDR1 SNHLY and CDR2 FYNNEI come from the germline V gene. The CDR3 sequence is CASRGRTRTYYNEQFF. CDR3 coding DNA: TGTGCCAGCAGGGGTCGGACTCGAACGTACTACAATGAGCAGTTCTTC.

This sequence joins TRBV5-1 and TRBJ2-2; D unresolved. The CDR3 runs to 15 residues. Germline V lookup: CDR1 SGHRS, CDR2 YFSETQ. V was trimmed by 6 bases and J by 2 bases, leaving 14 bases between them. This CDR3 reads CASKGLPPNTGELFF. The CDR3 DNA follows: TGCGCCAGCAAAGGTCTACCGCCAAACACCGGGGAGCTGTTTTTT. Complete variable domain (other parts from reference TRBV5-1 and TRBJ2-2): KAGVTQTPRYLIKTRGQQVTLSCSPISGHRSVSWYQQTPGQGLQFLFEYFSETQRNKGNFPGRFSGRQFSNSRSEMNVSTLELGDSALYLCASKGLPPNTGELFFGEGSRLTVL.

The CDR3 DNA follows: TGTGCCAGCACCTTGAGGGGCACAGATACGCAGTATTTT. Its protein is CASTLRGTDTQYF. The chain couples TRBV12-3 or TRBV12-4 to TRBJ2-3; D is perhaps TRBD2 (5 bases). V gave up 7 bases and J gave up 1 base, with 9 bases separating them. This CDR3 spans 13 amino acids.

The gene calls are TRBV20-1 and TRBJ1-5, with TRBD1 matching 11 bases. Germline CDR1 is DFQATT and CDR2 is SNEGSKA (reference sequence). V was clipped by 5 bases and J by 4 bases; unmatched bases: 4. The CDR3 totals 14 residues. The CDR3 DNA is TGCAGTGCTTCGGACAGGGGGCCAAATCAGCCCCAGCATTTT. It is translated as CSASDRGPNQPQHF.

The CDR3 reads CSTRESGGELFF. In DNA form, the CDR3 reads TGCAGCACTCGGGAGTCAGGCGGGGAGCTGTTTTTT. The chain has TRBV29-1 and TRBJ2-2, with D possibly being TRBD2 (6 bases). From germline, CDR1 is SQVTM and CDR2 ANQGSEA. This CDR3 comprises 12 residues. The germline V and J ends were trimmed by 8 bases and 7 bases, with 14 bases remaining between them.

This clonotype was recorded many times. The V call is TRBV19, the J call TRBJ1-5; D unresolved. The CDR3 is made up of 14 amino acids. V shed 4 bases and J shed 12 bases, with 19 bases lying between them. From germline, CDR1 is LNHDA and CDR2 SQIVND (reference sequence). DNA of the CDR3: TGTGCCAGTAGTACCGACGGACTGGGAAGTAGCCAGCATTTT. Residues: CASSTDGLGSSQHF.

Note on this clonotype: The junction shows a germline mismatch at one end, possibly a read error. The V call is TRBV10-2, the J call TRBJ1-6; TRBD1 matches 7 bases. Looked up from germline, CDR1 is WSHSY and CDR2 is SAAADI. The length of the CDR3 is 15 residues. This CDR3 reads CASTPRDRLNSPLHF. In nucleotides, the CDR3 is TGTGCCAGCACCCCCCGGGACAGACTCAATTCACCCCTCCACTTT.

V and J are TRBV14 and TRBJ1-2; D is undetermined. The germline gives CDR1 SGHDN, CDR2 FVKESK. Trimming took 1 base from V and 4 from J, leaving 13 bases between them. This CDR3 region has 15 residues. In DNA, the CDR3 is TGTGCCAGCAGCCAAGGAGGAGGACTCTTCTATGGCTACACCTTC. Encoded protein: CASSQGGGLFYGYTF.

This sequence joins TRBV7-2 and TRBJ1-2, with TRBD1 matching over 9 bases. CDR3 length: 17 amino acids. Germline V gene data show CDR1 as SGHTA and CDR2 as FQGNSA. Germline trimming cut 5 bases from V and 4 bases from J; bases unmatched to any gene: 14. CDR3 sequence (DNA): TGTGCCAGCAGCCCCCCACGACAGGGGGGAAATAGCTATGGCTACACCTTC. Amino acids: CASSPPRQGGNSYGYTF.

The chain couples TRBV7-2 to TRBJ2-3, with unresolved D. The CDR3 runs to 15 residues. The V end lost 1 base, the J end lost 2 bases, and 10 bases lay between the germline ends. The germline CDR1 and CDR2 sequences are SGHTA and FQGNSA. The chain's CDR3 is CASSLGGRDTDTQYF. Here the CDR3 DNA reads TGTGCCAGCAGCTTAGGCGGCCGAGACACAGATACGCAGTATTTT.

There are many counts of this clonotype. V is TRBV19 and J is TRBJ1-5; D is uncertain. The CDR3 covers 15 residues. V was pared by 3 bases and J by 0 bases, with 9 bases between. In germline, CDR1 is LNHDA, CDR2 SQIVND (reference sequence). The CDR3 is CASSMSDDSNQPQHF. The CDR3 region has the DNA TGTGCCAGTAGTATGTCAGACGATAGCAATCAGCCCCAGCATTTT.

This clonotype was detected many times. CDR3 sequence reads: CASSQEIGITPLHF. CDR3 sequence (DNA): TGCGCCAGCAGCCAAGAGATAGGGATCACACCCCTCCACTTT. The chain recombines TRBV4-3 with TRBJ1-6, with D unresolved. Germline V gene sequence: CDR1 LGHNA, CDR2 YSLEER. This CDR3 has 14 amino acids. The V gene lost 0 bases and the J gene lost 11 bases, with 11 bases spanning the gap.

As to this clonotype: One base away lies a much larger clone, so this may be a sequencing read error. CDR3 DNA sequence: TGTGCCAGCAGCGTAGGAAACGCCGAGCGGTACTTC. The encoded protein is CASSVGNAERYF. The chain links TRBV5-1 to TRBJ2-7; no definite D call. The CDR3 is 12 residues long. Germline CDR1 is SGHRS and CDR2 is YFSETQ.